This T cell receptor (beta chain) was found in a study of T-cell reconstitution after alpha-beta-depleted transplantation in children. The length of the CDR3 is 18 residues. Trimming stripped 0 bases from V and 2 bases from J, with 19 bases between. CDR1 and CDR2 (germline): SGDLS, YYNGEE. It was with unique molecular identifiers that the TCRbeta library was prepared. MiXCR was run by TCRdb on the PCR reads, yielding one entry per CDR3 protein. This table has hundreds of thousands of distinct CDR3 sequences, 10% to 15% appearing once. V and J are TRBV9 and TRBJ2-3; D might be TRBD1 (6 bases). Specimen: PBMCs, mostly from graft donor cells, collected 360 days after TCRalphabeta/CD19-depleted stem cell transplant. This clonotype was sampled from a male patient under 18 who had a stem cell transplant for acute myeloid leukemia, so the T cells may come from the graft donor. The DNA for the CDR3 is TGTGCCAGCAGCGTAGAGGGGGTCGCGAGTCCGCCCACAGATACGCAGTATTTT. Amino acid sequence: CASSVEGVASPPTDTQYF.